This T cell receptor beta chain was documented in a study of control samples from healthy donors and cancer patients. Measured with immunoSEQ multiplex PCR; TCRdb has only the in-frame clones, and not every one. Seen here are about 160,000 clones, roughly 95% observed once, and the top ten hold over 0.9%. Per germline, CDR1 KGHSH and CDR2 LQKENI. The CDR3 sequence is 15 residues long. V was clipped by 0 bases and J by 5 bases, with 13 bases between them. The sequence was obtained from a young woman in good health. The rearrangement joins TRBV18 to TRBJ1-1; a possible D gene is TRBD1 (6 bases). Sequenced input: blood. CDR3 amino acids: CASSPPLWRGTEAFF. CDR3 DNA sequence: TGTGCCAGCTCACCACCCTTATGGAGGGGGACTGAAGCTTTCTTT.